This T cell receptor beta chain emerged from a study of T cell responses to AZD1222 COVID-19 vaccine. The CDR3 has 14 amino acids. V lost 1 base, J lost 3 bases, and 12 bases lay in between. Germline CDR1 and CDR2: SQVTM and ANQGSEA. Only in-frame clones appear in the TCRdb table, and some are missing; sequencing was by immunoSEQ multiplex PCR. The sample lists 170,000 or so clones, 85% to 90% occurring once. The V gene is TRBV29-1, the J gene TRBJ1-1; no definite D call. The source was peripheral blood, collected 28 days after the second AZD1222 dose. This TCR derives from an adult who received the AZD1222 COVID-19 vaccine. CDR3 sequence reads: CSVEVTGSYTEAFF. The DNA of the CDR3 is TGCAGCGTTGAAGTGACGGGGTCTTACACTGAAGCTTTCTTT. The full variable domain, with the rest looked up from reference TRBV29-1 and TRBJ1-1, is SAVISQKPSRDICQRGTSLTIQCQVDSQVTMMFWYRQQPGQSLTLIATANQGSEATYESGFVIDKFPISRPNLTFSTLTVSNMSPEDSSIYLCSVEVTGSYTEAFFGQGTRLTVV.